This T cell receptor beta chain was profiled in a study of CD8 T cells in Susac syndrome. About 0.5 to 1 ug RNA was reverse transcribed with random hexamers. With immunoSEQ multiplex PCR, TCR beta CDR3 was amplified across 54 Vbeta and 13 Jbeta. TCRdb called the immunoSEQ multiplex PCR reads again in MiXCR, with one record for every CDR3 protein. The table shows fewer than 150,000 distinct CDR3 sequences, with around 94% occurring only once. CD8+ and CD4+ T cells taken from blood had their TCR beta sequenced. While serving as controls, healthy donors were matched for age and sex. The germline V gene has CDR1 LGHNA and CDR2 YSLEER. The CDR3 loop spans 10 amino acids. The ends were cut back, 7 bases at V and 6 bases at J, with 6 bases in the middle.

The material sequenced was CD8+ T cells from PBMCs. This clonotype originated in a human donor in good health. The chain joins TRBV4-3 to TRBJ1-2; no clear D gene. As DNA, the CDR3 is TGCGCCAGCATTTCGCATGGCTACACCTTC. Its translation is CASISHGYTF.